This T cell receptor (beta chain) is from a study of Graves' ophthalmopathy and Graves' hyperthyroidism (dated by TCRdb to between 2018 and 2020). In the study overall: Peripheral blood was collected at initial diagnosis, prior to any treatment. A discovery set of 95 to 100 patients (43 ophthalmopathy, about 58 stable hyperthyroidism) was enrolled to explore V-J signatures distinguishing ophthalmopathy from hyperthyroidism. T-cell repertoires of thyroid tissue and blood were compared in over 5 hyperthyroidism patients. The study used signatures of the TCR beta repertoire to tell Graves' ophthalmopathy apart from Graves' hyperthyroidism and to predict which patients would progress to ophthalmopathy. In total, around 140 blood samples were TCR-sequenced: around 42 ophthalmopathy, over 70 hyperthyroidism and approximately 17 hyperthyroidism-to-ophthalmopathy patients. Following sample collection, hyperthyroidism patients were given methimazole at a starting dose of 30 mg daily, and ophthalmopathy patients were given high-dose intravenous methylprednisolone. An independent validation cohort comprised around 20 hyperthyroidism patients and over 15 patients who later progressed from hyperthyroidism to ophthalmopathy. What the authors observed across the whole study: The 13-signature model separated ophthalmopathy from stable hyperthyroidism with 85% to 90% sensitivity and just under 84% specificity in cross-validation, and 80%/75% in the test set. No statistical method was used to set the sample size in advance, and the investigators knew which group each participant was assigned to. Most of the expanded thyroid clonotypes with a frequency above 0.001 were also detected in blood, and it was suggested that the thyroid immune response may be reflected by blood repertoires. In validation, the model predicted ophthalmopathy progression with about 71% sensitivity and approximately 72% specificity; some 13 predicted patients were CT-confirmed with GO in a median of roughly 6.8 months.

The germline V gene supplies CDR1 MGHDK and CDR2 SYGVNS. The germline V end is reduced by 5 bases and the J end by 7 bases; junction bases left unmatched: 7. Taken from cysteine to phenylalanine, the CDR3 has 15 residues. Of the read, only the CDR3 DNA is kept; its 45 bases are in frame from base 1. Ophthalmopathy patients were characterized by moderately to severely active disease, a Clinical Activity Score of at least 3, a NOSPECS grade of at least 4, and a disease duration under 3 months. Patients with other autoimmune diseases, uncontrolled infections, pregnancy or lactation were excluded from the study. Diagnosis was based on clinical symptoms, serum thyroxine, TRAb, thyroid ultrasound and orbital computed tomography. Ficoll-Paque density gradient centrifugation was used to isolate PBMCs from approximately 10 ml of fresh peripheral blood. Total RNA was extracted using Trizol reagent, and RNA quality was checked on an Agilent 2100 Bioanalyzer.

For repertoire sequencing, the TCR beta CDR3 regions were amplified from RNA transcripts. The first round of RT-PCR was done with HTBI primers and the Qiagen OneStep RT-PCR kit, and was followed by a second round of multiplex PCR, then size selection and purification. The libraries underwent paired-end sequencing with 100 bp reads on an Illumina HiSeq2000. The original pipeline was this. SOAPnuke was used for read processing, and reads with adapters, uncalled bases, a mean Phred below 15, or no exact constant-primer or identifier match were discarded. High-quality paired reads were merged with COPE v1.2.5. Each unique nucleotide sequence was defined as a clonotype, and clonotypes were aligned to IMGT TRB V, D and J references with MiTCR v1.1. Analysis was restricted to V-J combinations with a frequency above 0.0001, which covered roughly 99% of repertoires. A TCR clonal expansion and chaos score per V-J combination was defined as the ratio of F50 clonal expansion to chaos observed in the TCRdist matrix. Welch's t-statistics and random forest were used to narrow the features down to 10 to 15 V-J combinations, which were then fed into a naive Bayes classifier. The Morisita-Horn index was used to measure how similar the thyroid and blood repertoires were. TCRdb applied fastp at Q25 and MiXCR to the public reads, then kept only in-frame beta chains. Every CDR3 protein is listed once, alongside the most common genes and DNA of its rows. The V and J calls were determined by TCRdb, not by the authors. The sample records 600,000 to 950,000 distinct CDR3 sequences, roughly two fifths of which are singletons. Together, the top ten hold 44% of the sample.

Concerning this clonotype itself: Its antigen is unknown. No base quality values were provided; no much bigger clone lies one nucleotide off.

The sequence derives from an adult man with Graves' ophthalmopathy. The rearranged chain carries TRBV25-1 and TRBJ1-6; TRBD1 agrees with 8 junctional bases. The sequenced sample consisted of peripheral blood. CDR3 loop: CASSPQTGVNSPLHF. The DNA reads TGTGCCAGCAGTCCCCAGACAGGGGTCAATTCACCCCTCCACTTT.